This paragraph covers one T cell receptor beta chain sequence. The sample comes from a study of blood T cell repertoires in COVID-19. Study-wide background: Whether acute or convalescent, the COVID-19 samples came from the United States, Italy and Spain. The analysed material was cDNA or gDNA that came from T cells, B-cell-depleted T cells, or PBMCs.

This CDR3 contains 14 residues. The V and J ends lost 7 bases and 5 bases, in that order; junction bases with no gene match: 9. Germline CDR1 and CDR2: MDHEN and SYDVKM. Original analysis: Cell counts per sample came from amplifying reference gene primers. Only in-frame clones appear in the TCRdb table, and some are missing; sequencing was by immunoSEQ multiplex PCR. V and J calls and clone size follow that table, whereas D and trimming were derived from the DNA. The top ten hold 17% of the sample, which has under 200,000 clones, 79% seen once. Input material: peripheral blood. The sequence was obtained from a man between 60 and 75 years old with active or convalescent COVID-19. The chain couples TRBV28 to TRBJ2-5, with 8 nucleotides matching TRBD2. CDR3 bases: TGTGCCAGCACCCGAGCGGGAGCTCAGGAGACCCAGTACTTC. Translated, it gives CASTRAGAQETQYF.